Listed below are T cell receptor beta chains from one sample, sequenced in a study of blood T cell repertoires in COVID-19. TCRdb's copy holds only in-frame clones and misses some; the assay was immunoSEQ multiplex PCR. The sample holds under 450,000 clones; approximately 90% are singletons and the top ten take around an eighth. Sample: peripheral blood. These receptors were obtained from a woman in her 50s with COVID-19, enrolled during active disease. The CDR3 runs from the conserved cysteine through the conserved F or W. A D gene is named only where the DNA matches it firmly. Size is stated for part of the rows, as once, few or many counts, or as a class when the clone is expanded.

J,size,V,D,CDR3,DNA
TRBJ2-1,-,TRBV12-3/TRBV12-4,TRBD2,CASRGGYNEQFF,TGTGCCTCGCGGGGGGGATACAATGAGCAGTTCTTC
TRBJ2-5,-,TRBV6-5,TRBD2,CASYQLAGLAQYF,TGTGCCAGCTACCAACTAGCGGGGTTAGCCCAGTACTTC
TRBJ2-7,once,TRBV2,-,CASLPGQLLISYEQYF,TGTGCCAGCCTACCCGGACAGCTTCTCATCTCCTACGAGCAGTACTTC
TRBJ1-2,-,TRBV30,-,CAWSQNYGYTF,TGTGCCTGGAGTCAGAACTATGGCTACACCTTC
TRBJ2-7,-,TRBV30,TRBD2,CAWSVTRTSGGAYEQYF,TGTGCCTGGAGTGTAACCCGGACTAGCGGGGGGGCTTACGAGCAGTACTTC
TRBJ2-7,-,TRBV7-6,-,CASSLASSYVEQYF,TGTGCCAGCAGCTTAGCGTCGTCCTACGTGGAGCAGTACTTC
TRBJ1-2,-,TRBV29-1,-,CSVEFGGAGYGYTF,TGCAGCGTTGAATTTGGGGGGGCGGGCTATGGCTACACCTTC
TRBJ1-1,-,TRBV11-3,-,CASSLGWGEDTEAFF,TGTGCCAGCAGCTTGGGGTGGGGGGAGGACACTGAAGCTTTCTTT
TRBJ2-3,-,TRBV29-1,-,CSVRASSRADTQYF,TGCAGCGTTAGGGCCTCTAGCAGAGCAGATACGCAGTATTTT
TRBJ2-3,-,TRBV4-1,TRBD2,CASSQRRGAGDTQYF,TGCGCCAGCAGCCAGAGGCGGGGGGCTGGAGATACGCAGTATTTT
TRBJ1-2,-,TRBV3-1/TRBV3-2,TRBD1,CASSQLTGGARAKGYTF,TGTGCCAGCAGCCAACTTACAGGGGGCGCGAGGGCGAAGGGCTACACCTTC
TRBJ1-4,-,TRBV3-1/TRBV3-2,-,CASSQERQTNEKLFF,TGTGCCAGCAGCCAAGAGAGGCAGACTAATGAAAAACTGTTTTTT
TRBJ1-2,-,TRBV12-5,TRBD1,CASGFPGQPYTF,TGTGCTAGTGGTTTCCCGGGACAGCCCTACACCTTC
TRBJ1-2,once,TRBV6-5,-,CASGAGSYGYTF,TGTGCCAGCGGGGCGGGGTCGTATGGCTACACCTTC
TRBJ1-1,-,TRBV29-1,-,CSVDINTEAFF,TGCAGCGTTGACATCAACACTGAAGCTTTCTTT
TRBJ2-1,-,TRBV7-9,-,CASSPLTTGGNEQFF,TGTGCCAGCAGCCCATTAACGACCGGGGGCAATGAGCAGTTCTTC
TRBJ1-5,once,TRBV2,TRBD1,CASRRDRGGSQPQHF,TGTGCCAGCAGGAGGGACAGGGGAGGAAGTCAGCCCCAGCATTTT
TRBJ1-1,few,TRBV10-3,-,CAISDKSPNTEAFF,TGTGCCATCAGTGATAAGAGCCCGAACACTGAAGCTTTCTTT
TRBJ2-1,-,TRBV5-1,TRBD1,CASSVGQDYNEQFF,TGCGCCAGCAGCGTGGGACAGGACTACAATGAGCAGTTCTTC
TRBJ1-5,-,TRBV10-3,-,CAISQRAGSQFNQPQHF,TGTGCCATCAGTCAGCGCGCAGGGTCGCAGTTCAATCAGCCCCAGCATTTT